Listed below are T cell receptor beta chains from one sample, sequenced in a study of beta chain features in type 1 diabetes. Sequencing was performed with immunoSEQ multiplex PCR; in TCRdb, only in-frame clones are kept and a portion is missing. The sample records approximately 730,000 clones, 13% being singletons. Sample: naive CD4+ T cells from blood. Source of these receptors: a man in his late teens or twenties with type 1 diabetes. Each CDR3 is given with its conserved first and last residue. Fields, in order: D gene, clone size, J gene, V gene, CDR3 protein, CDR3 DNA. The D gene is left open where the match is weak. Clone size appears in some rows only: once, few, many, or a class for an expanded clone.

D gene: NA
clone size: NA
J gene: TRBJ1-5
V gene: TRBV7-2
CDR3 protein: CASSLMGSQPQHF
CDR3 DNA: TGTGCCAGCAGCTTAATGGGAAGTCAGCCCCAGCATTTT

D gene: NA
clone size: NA
J gene: TRBJ2-3
V gene: TRBV9
CDR3 protein: CASTYRSTDTQYF
CDR3 DNA: TGTGCCAGCACCTACCGTAGCACAGATACGCAGTATTTT

D gene: TRBD1
clone size: few
J gene: TRBJ1-1
V gene: TRBV19
CDR3 protein: CASRNDRGTEAFF
CDR3 DNA: TGTGCCAGTAGAAATGACAGGGGCACTGAAGCTTTCTTT

D gene: NA
clone size: few
J gene: TRBJ1-5
V gene: TRBV7-9
CDR3 protein: CASSLGGDSNQPQHF
CDR3 DNA: TGTGCCAGCAGCTTAGGGGGAGATAGCAATCAGCCCCAGCATTTT

D gene: NA
clone size: few
J gene: TRBJ2-7
V gene: TRBV30
CDR3 protein: CAQGRGGEQYF
CDR3 DNA: TGTGCCCAGGGAAGGGGCGGCGAGCAGTACTTC

D gene: TRBD1
clone size: NA
J gene: TRBJ2-7
V gene: TRBV29-1
CDR3 protein: CSVEEMPGQGAGYEQYF
CDR3 DNA: TGCAGCGTTGAAGAAATGCCGGGACAGGGGGCCGGCTACGAGCAGTACTTC

D gene: TRBD1
clone size: few
J gene: TRBJ1-1
V gene: TRBV29-1
CDR3 protein: CSVGTGGTEAFF
CDR3 DNA: TGCAGCGTCGGAACAGGGGGCACTGAAGCTTTCTTT

D gene: NA
clone size: few
J gene: TRBJ2-7
V gene: TRBV30
CDR3 protein: CAWRNRPNYEQYF
CDR3 DNA: TGTGCCTGGAGAAACAGACCCAACTACGAGCAGTACTTC

D gene: TRBD2
clone size: few
J gene: TRBJ2-3
V gene: TRBV7-2
CDR3 protein: CASSVPGLGRLGTDTQYF
CDR3 DNA: TGTGCCAGCAGCGTACCGGGACTAGGTCGACTAGGCACAGATACGCAGTATTTT

D gene: TRBD1
clone size: few
J gene: TRBJ1-2
V gene: TRBV27
CDR3 protein: CASSPLGQGYGYTF
CDR3 DNA: TGTGCCAGCAGTCCGCTAGGACAGGGCTATGGCTACACCTTC

D gene: NA
clone size: NA
J gene: TRBJ1-3
V gene: TRBV30
CDR3 protein: CAWATANSGNTIYF
CDR3 DNA: TGTGCCTGGGCTACAGCGAACTCTGGAAACACCATATATTTT

D gene: TRBD1
clone size: NA
J gene: TRBJ1-2
V gene: TRBV15
CDR3 protein: CATSVGQGGHYGYTF
CDR3 DNA: TGTGCCACCAGCGTGGGACAGGGGGGCCACTATGGCTACACCTTC

D gene: NA
clone size: NA
J gene: TRBJ1-2
V gene: TRBV15
CDR3 protein: CATSEANYGYTF
CDR3 DNA: TGTGCCACCAGCGAGGCTAACTATGGCTACACCTTC

D gene: NA
clone size: few
J gene: TRBJ1-5
V gene: TRBV2
CDR3 protein: CASSDSQNQPQHF
CDR3 DNA: TGTGCCAGCAGTGACAGTCAGAATCAGCCCCAGCATTTT

D gene: TRBD2
clone size: few
J gene: TRBJ2-7
V gene: TRBV27
CDR3 protein: CASSLSGLVTEQYF
CDR3 DNA: TGTGCCAGCAGTTTATCGGGACTAGTAACCGAGCAGTACTTC

D gene: TRBD1
clone size: few
J gene: TRBJ2-7
V gene: TRBV4-1
CDR3 protein: CASSHPDRDSYEQYF
CDR3 DNA: TGCGCCAGCAGCCATCCGGACAGGGACAGTTACGAGCAGTACTTC

D gene: NA
clone size: few
J gene: TRBJ2-1
V gene: TRBV4-1
CDR3 protein: CASSQDEGGIEQFF
CDR3 DNA: TGCGCCAGCAGCCAAGATGAAGGAGGGATTGAGCAGTTCTTC

D gene: TRBD1
clone size: NA
J gene: TRBJ2-3
V gene: TRBV28
CDR3 protein: CASSPIGTGWTDTQYF
CDR3 DNA: TGTGCCAGCAGCCCAATAGGGACAGGGTGGACAGATACGCAGTATTTT

D gene: NA
clone size: few
J gene: TRBJ2-2
V gene: TRBV14
CDR3 protein: CASSPPGGFTGELFF
CDR3 DNA: TGTGCCAGCAGTCCTCCCGGTGGGTTCACCGGGGAGCTGTTTTTT

D gene: NA
clone size: few
J gene: TRBJ1-2
V gene: TRBV27
CDR3 protein: CASSRQPFYGYTF
CDR3 DNA: TGTGCCAGCAGCAGACAGCCCTTCTATGGCTACACCTTC